The clone carrying this T cell receptor beta chain was counted between two and nine times. Its antigen remains unknown. This sample was taken from a study of T cells after yellow fever vaccination. Overall study findings and caveats: There was a possibility that FACS-sorted repertoires contained abundant clonotypes contaminating from the bulk population.

V lost 3 bases, J lost 2 bases, and 11 bases lay in between. The CDR3 contains 15 residues. The germline V gene has CDR1 SGHKS and CDR2 YYEKEE (reference sequence). TCRdb reprocessed the 5' RACE reads with MiXCR, giving one entry per CDR3 protein. The sample includes roughly 300,000 distinct CDR3 sequences, around 6.8% of them seen just once. The sample was PBMCs, taken around 45 days after the first yellow fever vaccination. This rearrangement joins TRBV5-5 to TRBJ1-4; possibly TRBD1 for D (6 bases). This TCR was sampled from a man between 18 and 29 years old who received the YFV17D yellow fever vaccine. CDR3 nucleotides: TGTGCCAGCAGCTCCCGGGACAACACTAATGAAAAACTGTTTTTT. This translates into CASSSRDNTNEKLFF.